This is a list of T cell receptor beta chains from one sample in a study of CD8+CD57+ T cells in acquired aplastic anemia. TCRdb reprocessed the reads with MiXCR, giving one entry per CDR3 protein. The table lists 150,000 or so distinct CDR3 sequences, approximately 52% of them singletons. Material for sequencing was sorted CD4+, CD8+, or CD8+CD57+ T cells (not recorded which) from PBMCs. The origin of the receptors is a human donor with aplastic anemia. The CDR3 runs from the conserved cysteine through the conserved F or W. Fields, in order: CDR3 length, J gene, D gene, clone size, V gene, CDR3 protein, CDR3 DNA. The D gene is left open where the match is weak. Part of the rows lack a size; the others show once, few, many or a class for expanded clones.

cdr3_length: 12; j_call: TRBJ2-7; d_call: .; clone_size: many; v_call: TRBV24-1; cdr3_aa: CATSAHPIPPDF; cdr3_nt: TGTGCCACCAGTGCACACCCGATCCCCCCCGACTTC
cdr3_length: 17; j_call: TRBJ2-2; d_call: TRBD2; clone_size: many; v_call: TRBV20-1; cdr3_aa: CSARDLAGGANTGELFF; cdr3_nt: TGCAGTGCTAGAGATCTTGCGGGGGGCGCGAACACCGGGGAGCTGTTTTTT
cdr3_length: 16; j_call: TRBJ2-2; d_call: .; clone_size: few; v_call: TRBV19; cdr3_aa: CASSIRREVKTGELFF; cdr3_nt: TGTGCCAGTAGTATCCGGAGGGAAGTGAAGACCGGGGAGCTGTTTTTT
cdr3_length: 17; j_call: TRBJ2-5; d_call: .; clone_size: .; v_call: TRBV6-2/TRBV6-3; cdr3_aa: CASSSPAPVGPQETQYF; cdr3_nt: TGTGCCAGCAGTTCCCCAGCCCCGGTGGGGCCCCAAGAGACCCAGTACTTC
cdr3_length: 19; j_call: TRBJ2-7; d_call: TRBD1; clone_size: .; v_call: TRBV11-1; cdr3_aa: CASSVGTVERGVGSYEQYF; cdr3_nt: TGTGCCAGCAGCGTCGGGACAGTGGAGAGGGGAGTCGGCTCCTACGAGCAGTACTTC
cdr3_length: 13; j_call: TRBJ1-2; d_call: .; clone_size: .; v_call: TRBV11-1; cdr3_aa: CASSFPGGNGYTF; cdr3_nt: TGTGCCAGCAGCTTCCCAGGAGGGAATGGCTACACCTTC
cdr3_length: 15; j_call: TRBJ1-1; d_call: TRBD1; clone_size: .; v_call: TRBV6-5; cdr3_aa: CASSYTGELRTEAFF; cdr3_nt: TGTGCCAGCAGTTATACAGGGGAATTGAGGACTGAAGCTTTCTTT
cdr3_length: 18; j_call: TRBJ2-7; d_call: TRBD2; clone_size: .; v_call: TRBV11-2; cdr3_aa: CASSLGIAGGARPYEQYF; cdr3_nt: TGTGCCAGCAGCTTAGGGATAGCGGGGGGCGCCCGACCTTACGAGCAGTACTTC
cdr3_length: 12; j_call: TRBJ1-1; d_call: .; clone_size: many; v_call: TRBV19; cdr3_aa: CASRWGNTEAFF; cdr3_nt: TGTGCCAGTAGATGGGGGAACACTGAAGCTTTCTTT
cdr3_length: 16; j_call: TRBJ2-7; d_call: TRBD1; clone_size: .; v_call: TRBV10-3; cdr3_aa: CAISDPGTGISYEQYF; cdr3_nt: TGTGCCATCAGTGATCCCGGGACAGGGATCTCCTACGAGCAGTACTTC
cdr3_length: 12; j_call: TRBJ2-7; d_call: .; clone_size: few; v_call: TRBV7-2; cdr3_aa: CASSQVDGEQYF; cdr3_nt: TGTGCCAGCAGCCAAGTGGATGGAGAGCAGTACTTC
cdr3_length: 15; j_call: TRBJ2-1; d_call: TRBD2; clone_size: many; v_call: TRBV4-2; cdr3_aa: CASSQELAGTNGQFF; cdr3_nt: TGTGCCAGCAGCCAAGAACTAGCGGGGACCAATGGGCAGTTCTTC
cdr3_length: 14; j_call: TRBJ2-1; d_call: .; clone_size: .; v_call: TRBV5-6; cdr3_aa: CASHELSRRNEQFF; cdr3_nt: TGTGCCAGCCATGAGCTCTCCCGGCGGAATGAGCAGTTCTTC
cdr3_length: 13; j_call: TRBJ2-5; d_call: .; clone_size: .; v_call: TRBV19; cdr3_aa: CASSMVLGETQYF; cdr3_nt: TGTGCCAGTAGTATGGTACTCGGTGAGACCCAGTACTTC
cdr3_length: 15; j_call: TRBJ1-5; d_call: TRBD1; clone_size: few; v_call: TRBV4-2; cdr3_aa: CANSQDDRGHQPQHF; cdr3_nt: TGTGCCAACAGCCAAGATGACAGGGGGCATCAGCCCCAGCATTTT